The 5 T cell receptor beta chains presented below share a single source sample, sequenced in a study of OX40 agonist ivuxolimab in advanced cancers. The method was immunoSEQ multiplex PCR; TCRdb's version includes in-frame clones alone and lacks a portion of them. The sample includes over 30,000 clones, about 74% of them seen just once. The sample in question was CD4+ or CD8+ T cells sorted from blood, obtained in a trial of the OX40 agonist ivuxolimab. These receptor sequences come from an adult with an advanced solid tumor such as melanoma, head and neck, liver or kidney cancer.

The table lists this clone with a few counts. The chain carries TRBV19 and TRBJ1-2; 7 nucleotides agree with TRBD1. The CDR3 runs to 13 residues. Germline-derived CDR1 and CDR2 are LNHDA and SQIVND (reference sequence). V lost 7 bases to trimming and J lost 2 bases; unmatched junction nucleotides: 4. As DNA, the CDR3 is TGTGCCAGTAACCTACAGGGGAACTATGGCTACACCTTC. It yields the protein CASNLQGNYGYTF.

The rearrangement links TRBV7-9 to TRBJ2-7; D might be TRBD1 (6 bases). This CDR3 spans 13 amino acids. V lost 5 bases, J lost 1 base, and 9 bases lay in between. From germline, CDR1 is SEHNR and CDR2 FQNEAQ (reference sequence). The CDR3, as DNA: TGTGCCAGCAGCACCGACAGGTCCTACGAGCAGTACTTC. Residues: CASSTDRSYEQYF.

This chain connects TRBV5-1 to TRBJ1-4, with D perhaps TRBD1 (6 bases). V lost 0 bases to trimming and J lost 6 bases, with 9 bases between them. Germline CDR1 is SGHRS and CDR2 is YFSETQ. CDR3 length: 14 amino acids. This CDR3 is CASSLVQGDEKLFF. For the CDR3, the DNA is TGCGCCAGCAGCTTGGTACAGGGAGATGAAAAACTGTTTTTT.

The chain employs TRBV19 and TRBJ2-2; D perhaps matches TRBD2 (6 bases). The CDR3 is 15 residues long. V shed 7 bases and J shed 4 bases, with 16 bases lying between them. CDR1 LNHDA and CDR2 SQIVND come from the germline V gene (reference sequence). This CDR3 is CASKRRQGGTGELFF. The CDR3 nucleotides are TGTGCCAGTAAGAGGAGGCAGGGAGGCACCGGGGAGCTGTTTTTT.

CDR3 region: CASSLGTSGIFSYEQYF. CDR3 DNA: TGTGCCAGCAGTCTCGGGACTAGCGGGATATTCTCCTACGAGCAGTACTTC. This chain joins TRBV28 and TRBJ2-7; 13 bases agree with TRBD2. The trim removed 5 bases at V and 0 bases at J, leaving 7 bases unmatched. Germline-derived CDR1 and CDR2 are MDHEN and SYDVKM. This CDR3 contains 17 residues.